These 19 T cell receptor beta chains originate from one sample sequenced in a study of T cells in Graves' hyperthyroidism and ophthalmopathy. Amplification yielded TCR beta CDR3 regions, with RNA transcripts as the source. Carried out on the TCR CDR3, a first-round RT-PCR used the HTBI primer set. One entry per CDR3 protein results from TCRdb running MiXCR on the multiplex PCR reads. The table shows around 440,000 distinct CDR3 sequences, with more than 15% occurring only once. The material sequenced was blood. All receptors come from a young woman with Graves' hyperthyroidism.

This clonotype was picked up one time. With a much larger clone just one base away, this may be a read error. V gene TRBV20-1 combines with J gene TRBJ2-5, with 9 bases that match TRBD2. J gave up 2 bases and V 1 base, and 5 bases lay outside the gene matches. The CDR3 has 15 amino acids. Germline V gene sequence: CDR1 DFQATT, CDR2 SNEGSKA (reference sequence). DNA of the CDR3: TGCAGTGCTAGAGGTAGTAGCGGGAGACAAGAGACCCAGTACTTC. The encoded protein is CSARGSSGRQETQYF.

This clonotype was counted a few times. The CDR3 bases are TGTGCCAGCAGCCCTTATCGACGGGGAAACATTCAGTACTTC. Its translation is CASSPYRRGNIQYF. The genes are TRBV9 and TRBJ2-4; a possible D gene is TRBD2 (5 bases). V was trimmed by 4 bases and J by 6 bases, leaving 14 bases between them. Germline CDR1 is SGDLS and CDR2 is YYNGEE. The CDR3 extends over 14 amino acids.

This clonotype occurred many times. The chain employs TRBV2 and TRBJ1-2, with D hard to call. The length of the CDR3 is 13 residues. Germline V gene lookup returns CDR1 SNHLY and CDR2 FYNNEI. V was clipped by 4 bases and J by 6 bases, with 12 bases between them. In nucleotides, the CDR3 is TGTGCCAGCAGTGTCTGGTGGGAGGATGGCTACACCTTC. This codes for CASSVWWEDGYTF.

In this sample, this clonotype turned up many times. The chain is built from TRBV5-8 and TRBJ1-2; perhaps TRBD1 as D (5 bases). The CDR3 is made up of 14 amino acids. Looked up from germline, CDR1 is SGHTS and CDR2 is YDEGEE. With 1 base removed from V and 8 bases from J, the gap between germline ends came to 15 bases. The CDR3 DNA reads TGTGCCAGCAGCTTGATTAGTGCCGGGGGAGGCTACACCTTC. Translated: CASSLISAGGGYTF.

J is TRBJ2-2 and V is TRBV2; TRBD2 matches at 12 bases. CDR1 SNHLY and CDR2 FYNNEI come from the germline V gene. The CDR3 is made up of 18 amino acids. V lost 3 bases to trimming and J lost 5 bases; unmatched junction nucleotides: 10. The CDR3 protein is CASSEPLKLAGGTGELFF. The DNA for the CDR3 is TGTGCCAGCAGTGAGCCCCTCAAACTAGCGGGGGGAACCGGGGAGCTGTTTTTT.

This clonotype was found many times. The chain has TRBV30 and TRBJ2-7; TRBD2 matches at 8 bases. V lost 1 base to trimming and J lost 4 bases; unmatched junction nucleotides: 6. From germline, CDR1 is GTSNPN and CDR2 SVGIG (reference sequence). The CDR3 is 14 residues long. DNA for the CDR3: TGTGCCTGGAGTGGGGAGCGGGAGCAGTACGAGCAGTACTTC. As protein: CAWSGEREQYEQYF.

As for this clonotype: Since a much larger clone is just one base distant, this may be a read error. V gene TRBV28 combines with J gene TRBJ2-5; D gene ambiguous. The germline CDR1 and CDR2 sequences are MDHEN and SYDVKM. The CDR3 extends over 11 amino acids. The CDR3 here is CAGSTEETQYF. The CDR3 nucleotides are TGTGCCGGCAGCACCGAAGAGACCCAGTACTTC.

This clonotype was counted between two and nine times. As the CDR3 is not closed by the conserved phenylalanine or tryptophan, this likely results from a read error. The chain couples TRBV10-3 to TRBJ2-2; TRBD2 matches at 10 bases. Germline CDR1 and CDR2: ENHRY and SYGVKD. Unmatched junction bases numbered 8, after V lost 6 bases and J lost 4 bases. The CDR3 contains 16 residues. CDR3 region: CAIRSSGGPGTGELFL. CDR3 coding DNA: TGTGCCATCAGGAGTAGCGGGGGGCCAGGCACCGGGGAGCTGTTTCTT.

This clonotype was recorded many times. The chain's CDR3 is CAISSQEDRHGGTQYF. In nucleotides, the CDR3 is TGTGCCATCAGTTCCCAAGAGGACAGGCACGGGGGTACGCAGTATTTT. V gene TRBV10-3 combines with J gene TRBJ2-3; TRBD1 is a possible D gene (7 bases). Germline lookup yields CDR1 ENHRY and CDR2 SYGVKD. The CDR3 sequence is 16 residues long. Trimming stripped 5 bases from V and 8 bases from J, with 23 bases between.

This clonotype came up many times. The genes are TRBV7-3 and TRBJ2-7; 8 bases align to TRBD1. The CDR3 covers 15 residues. Germline lookup yields CDR1 SGHTA and CDR2 FQGTGA. V shed 5 bases, J shed 2 bases, and the junction held 8 bases outside the gene matches. This CDR3 reads CASSPHPTGAYEQYF. Written as DNA, the CDR3 is TGTGCCAGCAGCCCCCACCCGACAGGGGCCTACGAGCAGTACTTC.

This clonotype was recorded at least ten times. J is TRBJ2-1 and V is TRBV19; tentatively, D is TRBD1 or TRBD2 (5 bases each). CDR3 size: 12 residues. The germline V gene encodes CDR1 LNHDA and CDR2 SQIVND (reference sequence). The V end was cut by 7 bases, the J end by 6 bases, with 10 bases between. CDR3 sequence: CASKRGVNEQFF. CDR3 in DNA: TGTGCCAGTAAGCGAGGGGTCAATGAGCAGTTCTTC.

The rearrangement uses TRBV19 and TRBJ2-7, with D possibly called TRBD1 or TRBD2 (5 bases each). The CDR3 is made up of 14 amino acids. V lost 7 bases, J lost 4 bases, and 17 bases lay in between. Germline V gene sequence: CDR1 LNHDA, CDR2 SQIVND (reference sequence). In DNA, the CDR3 is TGTGCCAGTACCGCCGGGTCGGGGCCTTACGAGCAGTACTTC. This encodes CASTAGSGPYEQYF. The complete variable domain, with remaining parts taken from reference TRBV19 and TRBJ2-7, reads DGGITQSPKYLFRKEGQNVTLSCEQNLNHDAMYWYRQDPGQGLRLIYYSQIVNDFQKGDIAEGYSVSREKKESFPLTVTSAQKNPTAFYLCASTAGSGPYEQYFGPGTRLTVT.

This clonotype was recorded at least ten times. V gene TRBV7-8 combines with J gene TRBJ1-5; D ambiguous. V lost 5 bases and J lost 0, with 8 bases in between. The CDR3 consists of 14 residues. Germline V gene sequence: CDR1 SGHVS, CDR2 FQNEAQ. CDR3 coding DNA: TGTGCCAGCAGCCCCTCTTATAGCAATCAGCCCCAGCATTTT. Encoded protein: CASSPSYSNQPQHF. Full variable domain (remainder filled in from reference TRBV7-8 and TRBJ1-5): GAGVSQSPRYKVAKRGQDVALRCDPISGHVSLFWYQQALGQGPEFLTYFQNEAQLDKSGLPSDRFFAERPEGSVSTLKIQRTQQEDSAVYLCASSPSYSNQPQHFGDGTRLSIL.

This chain connects TRBV11-3 to TRBJ2-1; 7 positions agree with TRBD1. The CDR3 runs 12 residues. Per germline, CDR1 SGHNT and CDR2 YENEEA. With 5 bases clipped from V and 15 bases from J, the junction kept 10 bases outside the gene matches. CDR3 DNA sequence: TGTGCCAGCAGCGAACCGACAGGGCCTGCGTTCTTC. Translating it yields CASSEPTGPAFF. The full variable domain, rest sourced from reference TRBV11-3 and TRBJ2-1, is EAGVVQSPRYKIIEKKQPVAFWCNPISGHNTLYWYLQNLGQGPELLIRYENEEAVDDSQLPKDRFSAERLKGVDSTLKIQPAELGDSAVYLCASSEPTGPAFFGPGTRLTVL.

Concerning this clonotype: The junction shows a germline mismatch at one end, possibly a read error. The chain carries TRBV6-2 or TRBV6-3 and TRBJ2-4; TRBD2 matches 7 bases. The CDR3 totals 17 residues. Per germline, CDR1 MNHEY and CDR2 SVGEGT. This CDR3 is CASSSIRGRDARNIQYF. The CDR3 region has the DNA TGTGCCAGCAGTTCGATCCGGGGGAGGGACGCCAGAAACATTCAGTACTTC.

The table lists this clonotype with many counts. This chain links TRBV2 with TRBJ2-5; maybe TRBD2 (7 bases). Trimming stripped 0 bases from V and 4 bases from J, with 9 bases between. The CDR3 spans 14 residues. The germline V gene encodes CDR1 SNHLY and CDR2 FYNNEI. DNA of the CDR3: TGTGCCAGCAGTGAAGCGGGGGGGCCAGAGACCCAGTACTTC. Its protein is CASSEAGGPETQYF. The full variable domain, in which reference TRBV2 and TRBJ2-5 provide the parts outside the CDR3, is EPEVTQTPSHQVTQMGQEVILRCVPISNHLYFYWYRQILGQKVEFLVSFYNNEISEKSEIFDDQFSVERPDGSNFTLKIRSTKLEDSAMYFCASSEAGGPETQYFGPGTRLLVL.

This clonotype was seen ten or more times. The chain is built from TRBV12-3 or TRBV12-4 and TRBJ2-5; 12 bases match TRBD2. CDR3 length equals 16 residues. J was trimmed by 2 bases and V by 7 bases; bases with no gene match: 8. CDR3 DNA sequence: TGTGCCAGCACAGCCCTAGCGGGAGGGCCTCAAGAGACCCAGTACTTC. It codes for CASTALAGGPQETQYF.

This clonotype has only a few counts. This chain uses TRBV20-1 with TRBJ2-4, with a weak D call TRBD1 (5 bases). The germline V and J ends were trimmed by 7 bases and 3 bases, with 19 bases remaining between them. From germline, CDR1 is DFQATT and CDR2 SNEGSKA (reference sequence). CDR3 size: 15 residues. In DNA form, the CDR3 reads TGCAGTGGCATGTCAGGGTTGGAAGGCAAAAACATTCAGTACTTC. Its translation is CSGMSGLEGKNIQYF.

This clonotype has a count of ten or more. V and J are TRBV9 and TRBJ1-2, with D uncertain. Trimming left V 4 bases short and J 7 bases short, with 17 bases between. CDR3 length: 14 residues. The germline CDR1 and CDR2 sequences are SGDLS and YYNGEE. The CDR3 DNA sequence: TGTGCCAGCAGCCGCGGTGGGCCGAGCGGTGGCTACACCTTC. Translating it yields CASSRGGPSGGYTF.